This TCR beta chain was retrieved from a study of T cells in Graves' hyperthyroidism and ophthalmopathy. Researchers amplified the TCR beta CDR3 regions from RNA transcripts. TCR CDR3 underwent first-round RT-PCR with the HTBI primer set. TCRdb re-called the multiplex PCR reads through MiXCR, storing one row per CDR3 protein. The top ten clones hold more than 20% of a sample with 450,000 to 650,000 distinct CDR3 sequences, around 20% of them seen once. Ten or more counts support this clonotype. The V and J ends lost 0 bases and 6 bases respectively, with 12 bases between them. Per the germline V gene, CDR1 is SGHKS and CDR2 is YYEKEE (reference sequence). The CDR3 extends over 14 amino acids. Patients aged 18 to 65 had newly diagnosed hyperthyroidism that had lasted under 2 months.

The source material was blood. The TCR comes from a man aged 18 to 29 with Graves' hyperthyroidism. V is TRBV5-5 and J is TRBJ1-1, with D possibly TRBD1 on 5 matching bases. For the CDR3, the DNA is TGTGCCAGCAGCTTGGCTGGGGGTCGCGCTGAAGCTTTCTTT. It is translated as CASSLAGGRAEAFF. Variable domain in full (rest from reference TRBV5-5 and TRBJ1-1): DAGVTQSPTHLIKTRGQQVTLRCSPISGHKSVSWYQQVLGQGPQFIFQYYEKEERGRGNFPDRFSARQFPNYSSELNVNALLLGDSALYLCASSLAGGRAEAFFGQGTRLTVV.